The clone carrying this T cell receptor beta chain came up a few times. The antigen remains undetermined. The data were obtained in a study of beta chain features in type 1 diabetes. Study-level findings and limits: Type 1 diabetes patients showed a moderate but significant shortening of TCRB CDR3s in all four CD4+ subsets.

Expressed TCRB transcripts were sequenced after all isolated RNA was converted to cDNA. Profiling relied on immunoSEQ multiplex PCR, and the TCRdb table lists in-frame clones only, not all of them. The profile covers almost 350,000 clones, with less than 10% appearing a single time and more than 0.4% taken by the ten largest. With 7 bases removed from V and 8 bases from J, the gap between germline ends came to 11 bases. This CDR3 comprises 11 residues. The germline CDR1 and CDR2 sequences are MNHNS and SASEGT. Purity exceeded 98% in all sorted populations. J is TRBJ1-1 and V is TRBV6-1; D gene ambiguous. The material sequenced was central memory CD4+ T cells from blood. The clonotype was recovered from a woman between 18 and 30 years old in good health. This chain's CDR3 is CASILETEAFF. The CDR3 DNA follows: TGTGCCAGCATCCTCGAGACAGAAGCTTTCTTT.